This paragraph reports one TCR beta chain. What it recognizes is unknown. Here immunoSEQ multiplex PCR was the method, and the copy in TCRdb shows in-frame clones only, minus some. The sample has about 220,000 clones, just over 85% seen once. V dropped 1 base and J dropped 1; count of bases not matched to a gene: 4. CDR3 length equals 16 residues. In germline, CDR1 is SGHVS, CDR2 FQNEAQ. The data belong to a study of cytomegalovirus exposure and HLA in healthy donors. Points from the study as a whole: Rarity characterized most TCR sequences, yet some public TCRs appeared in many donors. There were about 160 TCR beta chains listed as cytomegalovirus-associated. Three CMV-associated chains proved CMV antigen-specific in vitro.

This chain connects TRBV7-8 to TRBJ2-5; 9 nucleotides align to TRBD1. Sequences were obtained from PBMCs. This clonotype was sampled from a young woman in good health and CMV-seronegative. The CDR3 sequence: CASSLDRGLSQETQYF. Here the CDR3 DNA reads TGTGCCAGCAGCTTAGACAGGGGGCTCTCCCAAGAGACCCAGTACTTC.